This entry concerns a single T cell receptor beta chain. Its antigen is undetermined. This PCR relied on a set of 60 Vbeta primers and 13 Jbeta primers. Method: immunoSEQ multiplex PCR; TCRdb's copy keeps in-frame clones and lacks some. The table has 130,000 or so clones, over 70% seen once. This sample was included in a study of cytomegalovirus exposure and HLA in healthy donors. Germline CDR1 is LNHDA and CDR2 is SQIVND (reference sequence). The trim removed 3 bases at V and 4 bases at J, leaving 5 bases unmatched. CDR3 length: 18 amino acids. General study points: Later on, an analysis tied some 17,000 TCR beta sequences to HLA alleles at 0.05 false discovery rate.

Sequencing input: PBMCs. The V and J genes are TRBV19 and TRBJ2-2; 16 bases are shared with TRBD2. The sequence derives from a woman between 40 and 55 years old in good health and CMV-seropositive. The CDR3 reads CASSMGLAGGPGTGELFF. CDR3 coding DNA: TGTGCCAGTAGTATGGGACTAGCGGGAGGGCCGGGCACCGGGGAGCTGTTTTTT.